The clone carrying this T cell receptor (beta chain) turned up a few times. The data were produced by immunoSEQ multiplex PCR, yet TCRdb's version contains in-frame clones alone and is incomplete. In the table there are about 300,000 clones, 85% to 90% of which are singletons. The source of the sample is a study of blood T cell repertoires in COVID-19. In the study overall: From T cells, B-cell-depleted T cells, or PBMCs came the material, which was cDNA or gDNA.

The V gene's germline CDR1 is MNHEY and CDR2 SVGAGI. The CDR3 is made up of 15 amino acids. Trimming stripped 0 bases from V and 3 bases from J, with 11 bases between. The source is a human donor in a cohort sampled during active COVID-19. The sequenced sample consisted of peripheral blood. The chain links TRBV6-5 to TRBJ1-2; possible D gene TRBD1, 5 bases. Here the CDR3 DNA reads TGTGCCAGCAGTTACTCGGTCAGGGTTGACTATGGCTACACCTTC. It is translated as CASSYSVRVDYGYTF.